One and the same sample provided the 5 T cell receptor beta chains below, sequenced in a study of blood T cell repertoires in COVID-19. Measured with immunoSEQ multiplex PCR; TCRdb has only the in-frame clones, and not every one. This sample has 150,000 to 250,000 clones, with around 95% found just once. Material for sequencing was peripheral blood. The source of these receptors is a man in his thirties or forties with COVID-19, enrolled during active disease.

The chain carries TRBV19 and TRBJ1-1; 8 nucleotides match TRBD1. The CDR3 has 12 amino acids. Germline V gene data show CDR1 as LNHDA and CDR2 as SQIVND (reference sequence). The V gene end was trimmed by 10 bases and the J gene end by 6 bases; junction bases not matched to a gene: 7. The CDR3: CATDRVGAEAFF. In DNA form, the CDR3 reads TGTGCCACGGACAGGGTAGGGGCTGAAGCTTTCTTT.

The chain carries TRBV5-4 and TRBJ2-5; tentatively, D is TRBD2 (5 bases). Germline lookup yields CDR1 SGHNT and CDR2 YYREEE (reference sequence). CDR3 length: 16 residues. Trimming removed 4 bases from V and 2 bases from J, with 18 bases in between. DNA of the CDR3: TGTGCCAGCAGCCTAAAATCTAGCAGTGAGCAAGAGACCCAGTACTTC. The encoded protein is CASSLKSSSEQETQYF.

J is TRBJ1-3 and V is TRBV14; no clear D gene. This CDR3 comprises 16 residues. The germline gives CDR1 SGHDN, CDR2 FVKESK. V shed 5 bases and J shed 0 bases, with 14 bases lying between them. The CDR3 reads CASSAFRGSSGNTIYF. The CDR3 DNA sequence: TGTGCCAGCAGCGCGTTTCGGGGATCCTCTGGAAACACCATATATTTT. Complete variable domain (other parts from reference TRBV14 and TRBJ1-3): EAGVTQFPSHSVIEKGQTVTLRCDPISGHDNLYWYRRVMGKEIKFLLHFVKESKQDESGMPNNRFLAERTGGTYSTLKVQPAELEDSGVYFCASSAFRGSSGNTIYFGEGSWLTVV.

This chain uses TRBV9 with TRBJ2-1, with TRBD2 matching over 12 bases. This CDR3 has 16 amino acids. Germline-derived CDR1 and CDR2 are SGDLS and YYNGEE. Germline trimming cut 0 bases from V and 6 bases from J; bases unmatched to any gene: 4. Written as DNA, the CDR3 is TGTGCCAGCAGCGTAGATCGGACTAGCGGGGTCAATGAGCAGTTCTTC. Translation: CASSVDRTSGVNEQFF.

The chain carries TRBV2 and TRBJ1-5, with 9 bases matching TRBD1. The V segment lost 4 bases and the J segment 7 bases; nucleotides outside the gene matches: 5. CDR1 SNHLY and CDR2 FYNNEI come from the germline V gene. The CDR3 contains 14 residues. CDR3 residues: CASSGQGERQPQHF. The CDR3, as DNA: TGTGCCAGCAGTGGACAGGGGGAACGGCAGCCCCAGCATTTT.